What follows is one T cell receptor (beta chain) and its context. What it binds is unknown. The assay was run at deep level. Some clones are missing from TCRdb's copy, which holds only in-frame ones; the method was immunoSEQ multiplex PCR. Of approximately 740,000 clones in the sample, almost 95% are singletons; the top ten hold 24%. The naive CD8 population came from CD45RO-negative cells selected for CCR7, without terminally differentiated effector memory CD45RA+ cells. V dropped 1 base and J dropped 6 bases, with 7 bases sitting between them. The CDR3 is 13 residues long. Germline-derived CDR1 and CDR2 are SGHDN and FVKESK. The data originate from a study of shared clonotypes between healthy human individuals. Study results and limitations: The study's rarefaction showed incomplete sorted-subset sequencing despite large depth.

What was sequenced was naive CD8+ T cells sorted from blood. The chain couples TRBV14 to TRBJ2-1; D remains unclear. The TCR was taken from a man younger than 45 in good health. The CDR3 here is CASSQATFNEQFF. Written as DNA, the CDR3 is TGTGCCAGCAGCCAAGCCACCTTCAATGAGCAGTTCTTC.